Given below is one T cell receptor (beta chain) in context. Generated by immunoSEQ multiplex PCR, the TCRdb table keeps only in-frame clones and is missing some. Seen here are approximately 27,000 clones, 88% observed once, and the top ten hold under 10%. This record comes from a study of blood T cell repertoires in COVID-19. Study-level information: The samples span acute and convalescent COVID-19 from the United States, Italy and Spain.

This CDR3 has 16 residues. The junction had 6 bases not matched to a gene; V was cut back by 4 bases and J by 0 bases. From germline, CDR1 is SGHKS and CDR2 YYEKEE (reference sequence). The source of this sequence is a woman aged 50 to 65 with active COVID-19. Material: peripheral blood. The chain has TRBV5-5 and TRBJ2-1, with 8 bases lining up with TRBD2. The CDR3 DNA sequence: TGTGCCAGCAGCCCGGCGGGGGGTCTCTCCTACAATGAGCAGTTCTTC. Protein: CASSPAGGLSYNEQFF.